One and the same sample provided the 12 T cell receptor beta chains below, sequenced in a study of a mutant IDH1 vaccine in newly diagnosed glioma. Sequencing was performed with immunoSEQ multiplex PCR; in TCRdb, only in-frame clones are kept and a portion is missing. Altogether approximately 62,000 clones are present, roughly 84% being singletons, with the ten largest covering about 4%. The time point denotes: week 35, safety follow-up. Each vaccine dose was 300 ug of mutant IDH1 20-mer peptide, with topical imiquimod. These receptors have no identified antigens. The material sequenced was PBMCs, taken from a glioma patient whose treatment included an IDH1 peptide vaccine. Receptors originate from a man aged 25 to 40 with glioma.

This chain joins TRBV19 and TRBJ1-2, with TRBD1 as a possible D gene (6 bases). The germline V gene encodes CDR1 LNHDA and CDR2 SQIVND (reference sequence). Trimming took 3 bases from V and 4 from J, leaving 9 bases between them. The CDR3 length is 13 residues. This CDR3 reads CASSISTGYGYTF. CDR3 in DNA: TGTGCCAGTAGTATCTCGACAGGCTATGGCTACACCTTC.

The CDR3 loop is CASSLEEGQLPYEQYF. Here the CDR3 DNA reads TGTGCCAGCAGCTTGGAAGAGGGACAGCTCCCCTACGAGCAGTACTTC. The chain recombines TRBV5-4 with TRBJ2-7; 7 bases line up with TRBD1. Germline CDR1 is SGHNT and CDR2 is YYREEE (reference sequence). The trim removed 0 bases at V and 2 bases at J, leaving 8 bases unmatched. This CDR3 is 16 amino acids long. Based on the CDR3 plus reference TRBV5-4 and TRBJ2-7, the full variable domain is ETGVTQSPTHLIKTRGQQVTLRCSSQSGHNTVSWYQQALGQGPQFIFQYYREEENGRGNFPPRFSGLQFPNYSSELNVNALELDDSALYLCASSLEEGQLPYEQYFGPGTRLTVT.

The chain combines TRBV29-1 with TRBJ2-5; maybe TRBD2 (6 bases). Germline V CDR1 and CDR2: SQVTM, ANQGSEA. The V end was cut by 0 bases, the J end by 5 bases, with 19 bases between. This CDR3 region has 16 residues. CDR3 in DNA: TGCAGCGTTGAAGATCCCCCCATAGGAGGGTCGGAGACCCAGTACTTC. It is translated as CSVEDPPIGGSETQYF.

The chain has TRBV19 and TRBJ1-5, with a weak D call TRBD1 (6 bases). Germline assignment: CDR1 LNHDA and CDR2 SQIVND (reference sequence). V was shortened by 5 bases and J by 6 bases, with 14 bases between the two germline ends. The CDR3 consists of 14 residues. CDR3 region: CASSWGGAAQPQHF. The CDR3 DNA follows: TGTGCCAGTAGTTGGGGGGGGGCGGCTCAGCCCCAGCATTTT.

A single count supports this clone. As DNA, the CDR3 is TGTGCCAGCAGCCAAGGATCCACAGGGGGAGCTTTCTTT. It specifies CASSQGSTGGAFF. The chain carries TRBV14 and TRBJ1-1; 8 nucleotides match TRBD1. The CDR3 has 13 amino acids. V was pared by 1 base and J by 10 bases, with 5 bases of the junction left unmatched. CDR1 is SGHDN and CDR2 is FVKESK in the germline V gene.

V gene TRBV2 combines with J gene TRBJ1-4; unclear D gene. The germline CDR1 and CDR2 sequences are SNHLY and FYNNEI. The CDR3 is 13 residues long. Trimming removed 10 bases at V and 4 bases at J, with 13 bases between. CDR3 region: CATSRAHNEKLFF. CDR3 nucleotide sequence: TGTGCCACCTCCCGGGCCCATAATGAAAAACTGTTTTTT.

This rearrangement joins TRBV7-9 to TRBJ2-1; D is perhaps TRBD1 (6 bases). V gave up 5 bases and J gave up 0 bases, with 11 bases separating them. Germline loops: CDR1 SEHNR, CDR2 FQNEAQ (reference sequence). The CDR3 extends over 15 amino acids. CDR3 bases: TGTGCCAGCAGCCGGACAGAGAGCTCCTACAATGAGCAGTTCTTC. Translated, it gives CASSRTESSYNEQFF.

The J gene is TRBJ2-7, the V gene TRBV11-2; TRBD1 might be the D (6 bases). With 9 bases removed from V and 0 bases from J, the gap between germline ends came to 15 bases. Germline CDR1 and CDR2: SGHAT and FQNNGV. The CDR3 totals 14 residues. CDR3 protein: CASNEQGYSYEQYF. CDR3 DNA: TGTGCCAGTAACGAACAGGGATACTCCTACGAGCAGTACTTC.

Within the sample, this clone is medium-sized (0.01 to 0.1%). The J gene is TRBJ2-2, the V gene TRBV27; D gene uncertain. Trimming removed 3 bases at V and 5 bases at J, with 10 bases between. The CDR3 covers 14 residues. The germline V gene encodes CDR1 MNHEY and CDR2 SMNVEV (reference sequence). The CDR3 is CASSFGLTTGELFF. DNA for the CDR3: TGTGCCAGCAGTTTTGGCTTAACAACCGGGGAGCTGTTTTTT.

CDR3 in amino acids: CASSRTDRVETQYF. The CDR3 nucleotides are TGCGCCAGCAGTCGCACGGACAGGGTGGAGACCCAGTACTTC. This chain links TRBV5-1 with TRBJ2-5, with 8 bases that match TRBD1. V shed 5 bases and J 5 bases; nucleotides not matched to a gene: 8. Germline V lookup: CDR1 SGHRS, CDR2 YFSETQ. The CDR3 extends over 14 amino acids.

The V call is TRBV7-8, the J call TRBJ1-5; tentative D call: TRBD1 (6 bases). The germline gives CDR1 SGHVS, CDR2 FQNEAQ. This CDR3 region has 16 residues. With 5 bases removed from V and 4 bases from J, the gap between germline ends came to 18 bases. The CDR3 DNA follows: TGTGCCAGCAGCGGGCGGGCGGGGGCAGGGAATCAGCCCCAGCATTTT. As protein: CASSGRAGAGNQPQHF.

The DNA for the CDR3 is TGTGCCAGCAGCCCCCGAGGTCCAGAGACCCAGTACTTC. Translated: CASSPRGPETQYF. The V and J genes are TRBV7-9 and TRBJ2-5; no reliable D call. The germline V and J ends were trimmed by 5 bases and 4 bases, with 11 bases remaining between them. The germline gives CDR1 SEHNR, CDR2 FQNEAQ (reference sequence). The CDR3 has 13 residues. Full variable domain (missing parts from reference TRBV7-9 and TRBJ2-5): DTGVSQNPRHKITKRGQNVTFRCDPISEHNRLYWYRQTLGQGPEFLTYFQNEAQLEKSRLLSDRFSAERPKGSFSTLEIQRTEQGDSAMYLCASSPRGPETQYFGPGTRLLVL.